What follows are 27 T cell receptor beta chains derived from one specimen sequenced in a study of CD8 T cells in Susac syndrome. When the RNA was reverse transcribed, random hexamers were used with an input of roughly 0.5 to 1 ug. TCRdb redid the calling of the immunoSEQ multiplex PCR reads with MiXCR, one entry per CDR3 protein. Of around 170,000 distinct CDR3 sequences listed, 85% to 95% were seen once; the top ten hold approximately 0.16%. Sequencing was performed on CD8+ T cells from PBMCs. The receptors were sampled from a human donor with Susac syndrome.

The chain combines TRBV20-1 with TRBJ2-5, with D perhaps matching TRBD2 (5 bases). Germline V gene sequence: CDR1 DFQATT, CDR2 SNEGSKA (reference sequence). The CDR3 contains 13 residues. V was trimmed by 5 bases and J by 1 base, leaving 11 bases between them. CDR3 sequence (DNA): TGCAGTGCTTATGGAGGAGGCCAAGAGACCCAGTACTTC. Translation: CSAYGGGQETQYF.

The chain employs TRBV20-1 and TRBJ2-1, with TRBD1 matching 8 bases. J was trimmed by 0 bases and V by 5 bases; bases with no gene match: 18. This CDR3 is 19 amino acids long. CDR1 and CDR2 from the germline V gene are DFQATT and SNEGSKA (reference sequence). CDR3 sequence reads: CSAPRPGQVITSSYNEQFF. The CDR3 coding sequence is TGCAGTGCTCCCCGGCCGGGACAGGTTATTACAAGCTCCTACAATGAGCAGTTCTTC.

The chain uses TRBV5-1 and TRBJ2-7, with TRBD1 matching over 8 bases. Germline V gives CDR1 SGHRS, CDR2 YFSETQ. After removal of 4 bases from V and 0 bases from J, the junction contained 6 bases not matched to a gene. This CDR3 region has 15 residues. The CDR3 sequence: CASSDRDRSSYEQYF. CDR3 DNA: TGCGCCAGCAGCGACCGGGACAGGAGCTCCTACGAGCAGTACTTC.

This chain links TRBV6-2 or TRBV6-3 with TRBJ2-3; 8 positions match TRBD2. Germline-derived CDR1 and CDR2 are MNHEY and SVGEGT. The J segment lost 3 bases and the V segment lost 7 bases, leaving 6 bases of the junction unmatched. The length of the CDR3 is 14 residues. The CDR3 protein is CASTSLAETDTQYF. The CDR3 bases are TGTGCCAGCACCTCACTAGCGGAAACAGATACGCAGTATTTT.

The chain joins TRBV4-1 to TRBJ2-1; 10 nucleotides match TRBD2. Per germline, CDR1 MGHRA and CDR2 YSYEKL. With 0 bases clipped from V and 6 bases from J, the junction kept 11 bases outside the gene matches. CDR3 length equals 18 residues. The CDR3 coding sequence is TGCGCCAGCAGCCAAGAACCAGCGGGGGGGCTTTATGGCAATGAGCAGTTCTTC. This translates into CASSQEPAGGLYGNEQFF.

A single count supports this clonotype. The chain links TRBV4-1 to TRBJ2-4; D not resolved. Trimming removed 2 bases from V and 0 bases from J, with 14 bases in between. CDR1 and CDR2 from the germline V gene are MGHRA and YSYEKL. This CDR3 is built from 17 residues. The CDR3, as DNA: TGCGCCAGCAGCCAACGTGAAGCGCTTCAAGCCAAAAACATTCAGTACTTC. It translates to CASSQREALQAKNIQYF.

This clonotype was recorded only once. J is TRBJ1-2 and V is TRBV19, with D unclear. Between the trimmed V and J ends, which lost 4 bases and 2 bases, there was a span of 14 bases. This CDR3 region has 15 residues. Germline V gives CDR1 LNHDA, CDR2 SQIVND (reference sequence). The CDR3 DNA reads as TGTGCCAGTAGTAAACCGGGAGAAGGGAACTATGGCTACACCTTC. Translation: CASSKPGEGNYGYTF.

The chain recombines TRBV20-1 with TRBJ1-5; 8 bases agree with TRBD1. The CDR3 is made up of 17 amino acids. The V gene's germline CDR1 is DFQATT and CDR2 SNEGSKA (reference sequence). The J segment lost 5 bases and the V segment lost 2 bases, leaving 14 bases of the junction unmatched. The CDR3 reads CSARTTLLDRVDQPQHF. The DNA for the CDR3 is TGCAGTGCTAGAACTACCCTGTTGGACAGGGTGGATCAGCCCCAGCATTTT.

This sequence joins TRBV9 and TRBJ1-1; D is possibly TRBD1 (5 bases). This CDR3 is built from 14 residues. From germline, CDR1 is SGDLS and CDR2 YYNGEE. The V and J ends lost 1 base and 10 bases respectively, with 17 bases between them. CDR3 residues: CASSVSRAGSTAFF. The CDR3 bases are TGTGCCAGCAGCGTATCCCGGGCAGGGTCGACAGCTTTCTTT.

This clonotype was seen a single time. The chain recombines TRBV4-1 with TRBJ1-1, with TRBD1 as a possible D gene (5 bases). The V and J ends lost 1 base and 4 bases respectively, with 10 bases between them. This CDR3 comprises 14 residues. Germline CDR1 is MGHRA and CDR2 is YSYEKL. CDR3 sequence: CASSQVGGRTEAFF. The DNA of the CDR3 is TGCGCCAGCAGCCAAGTCGGGGGACGCACTGAAGCTTTCTTT.

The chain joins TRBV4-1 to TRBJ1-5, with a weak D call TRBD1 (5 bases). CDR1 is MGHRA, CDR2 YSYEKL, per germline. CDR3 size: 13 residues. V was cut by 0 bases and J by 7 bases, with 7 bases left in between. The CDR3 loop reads CASSQEGEQPQHF. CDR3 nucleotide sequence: TGCGCCAGCAGCCAAGAAGGGGAACAGCCCCAGCATTTT.

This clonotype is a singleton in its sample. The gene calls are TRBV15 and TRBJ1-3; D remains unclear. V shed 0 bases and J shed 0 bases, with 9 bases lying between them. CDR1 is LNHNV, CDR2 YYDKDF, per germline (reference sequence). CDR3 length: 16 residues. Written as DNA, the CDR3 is TGTGCCACCAGCAGAGATCAGGACGGCTCTGGAAACACCATATATTTT. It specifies CATSRDQDGSGNTIYF. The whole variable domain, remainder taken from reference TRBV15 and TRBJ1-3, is DAMVIQNPRYQVTQFGKPVTLSCSQTLNHNVMYWYQQKSSQAPKLLFHYYDKDFNNEADTPDNFQSRRPNTSFCFLDIRSPGLGDTAMYLCATSRDQDGSGNTIYFGEGSWLTVV.

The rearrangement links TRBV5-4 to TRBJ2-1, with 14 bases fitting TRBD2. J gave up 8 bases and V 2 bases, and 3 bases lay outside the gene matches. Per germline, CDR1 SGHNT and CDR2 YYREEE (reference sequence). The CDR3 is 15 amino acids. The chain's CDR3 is CASSFGTSGGDEQFF. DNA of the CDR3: TGTGCCAGCAGCTTTGGGACTAGCGGGGGAGATGAGCAGTTCTTC. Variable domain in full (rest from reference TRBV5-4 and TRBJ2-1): ETGVTQSPTHLIKTRGQQVTLRCSSQSGHNTVSWYQQALGQGPQFIFQYYREEENGRGNFPPRFSGLQFPNYSSELNVNALELDDSALYLCASSFGTSGGDEQFFGPGTRLTVL.

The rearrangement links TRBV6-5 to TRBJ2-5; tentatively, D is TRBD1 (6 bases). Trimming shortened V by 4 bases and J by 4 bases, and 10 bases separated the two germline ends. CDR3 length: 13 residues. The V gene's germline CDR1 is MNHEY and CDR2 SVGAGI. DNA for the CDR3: TGTGCCAGCAGTTCACAGGGTGGAGAGACCCAGTACTTC. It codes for CASSSQGGETQYF.

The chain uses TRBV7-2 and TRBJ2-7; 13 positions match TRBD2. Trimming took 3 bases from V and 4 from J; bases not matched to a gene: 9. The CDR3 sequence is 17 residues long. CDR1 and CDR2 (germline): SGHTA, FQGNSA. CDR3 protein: CASSFTPRTSGSYEQYF. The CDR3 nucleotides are TGTGCCAGCAGCTTCACACCAAGGACTAGCGGGAGTTACGAGCAGTACTTC.

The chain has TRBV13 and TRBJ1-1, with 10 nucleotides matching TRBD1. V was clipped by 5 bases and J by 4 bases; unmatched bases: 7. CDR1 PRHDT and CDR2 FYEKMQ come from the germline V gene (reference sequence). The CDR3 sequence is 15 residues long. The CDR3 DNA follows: TGTGCCAGCAGCCCCGACAGGGGGCGAAGCACTGAAGCTTTCTTT. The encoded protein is CASSPDRGRSTEAFF.

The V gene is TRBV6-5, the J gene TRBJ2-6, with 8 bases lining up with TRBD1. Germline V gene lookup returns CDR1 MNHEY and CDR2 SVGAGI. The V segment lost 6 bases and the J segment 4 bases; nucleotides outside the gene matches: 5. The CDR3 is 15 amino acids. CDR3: CASRDRDVGANVLTF. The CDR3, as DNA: TGTGCCAGCAGGGACAGGGATGTAGGGGCCAACGTCCTGACTTTC.

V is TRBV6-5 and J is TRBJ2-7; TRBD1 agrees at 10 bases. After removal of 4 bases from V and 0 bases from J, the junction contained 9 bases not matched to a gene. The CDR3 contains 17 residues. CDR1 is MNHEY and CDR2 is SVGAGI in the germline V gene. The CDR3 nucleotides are TGTGCCAGCAGTTCTACCGGGACAGGGGCTAGCTCCTACGAGCAGTACTTC. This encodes CASSSTGTGASSYEQYF.

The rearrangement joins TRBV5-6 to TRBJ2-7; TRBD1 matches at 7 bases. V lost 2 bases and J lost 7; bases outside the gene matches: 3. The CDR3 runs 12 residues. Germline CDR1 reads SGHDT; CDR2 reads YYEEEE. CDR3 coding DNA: TGTGCCAGCAGCTTCGGACAGGTTGAGCAGTACTTC. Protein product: CASSFGQVEQYF.

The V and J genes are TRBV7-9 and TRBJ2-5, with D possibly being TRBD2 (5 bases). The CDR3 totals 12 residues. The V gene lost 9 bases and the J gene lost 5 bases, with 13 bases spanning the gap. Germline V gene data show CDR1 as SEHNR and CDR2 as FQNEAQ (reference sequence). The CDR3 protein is CASTTSAETQYF. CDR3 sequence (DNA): TGTGCCAGTACAACTAGTGCGGAGACCCAGTACTTC.

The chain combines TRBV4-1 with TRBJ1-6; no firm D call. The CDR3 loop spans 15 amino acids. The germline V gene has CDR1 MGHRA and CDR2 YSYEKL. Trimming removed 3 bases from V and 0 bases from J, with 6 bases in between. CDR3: CASSQESSYNSPLHF. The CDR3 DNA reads TGCGCCAGCAGCCAGGAGAGCTCCTATAATTCACCCCTCCACTTT.

CDR3 DNA sequence: TGTGCCAGCAGAGGACAGGGGGCGCGGAATGAGCAGTTCTTC. Its protein product is CASRGQGARNEQFF. The rearrangement uses TRBV6-2 or TRBV6-3 and TRBJ2-1, with 11 bases fitting TRBD1. The V gene end was trimmed by 6 bases and the J gene end by 7 bases; junction bases not matched to a gene: 5. The CDR3 loop spans 14 amino acids. Per the germline V gene, CDR1 is MNHEY and CDR2 is SVGEGT.

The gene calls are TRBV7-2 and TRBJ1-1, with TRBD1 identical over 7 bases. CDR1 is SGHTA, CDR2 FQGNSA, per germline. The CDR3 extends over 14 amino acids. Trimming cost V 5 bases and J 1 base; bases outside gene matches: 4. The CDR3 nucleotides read TGTGCCAGCAGCCCCGACAGGGAGAACACTGAAGCTTTCTTT. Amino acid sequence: CASSPDRENTEAFF.

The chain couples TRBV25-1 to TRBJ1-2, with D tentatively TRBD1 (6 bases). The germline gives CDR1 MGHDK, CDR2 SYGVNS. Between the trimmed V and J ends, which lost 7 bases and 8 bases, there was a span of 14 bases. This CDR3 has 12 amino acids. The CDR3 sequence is CASTQQGWGYTF. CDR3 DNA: TGTGCCAGCACCCAACAGGGATGGGGCTACACCTTC.

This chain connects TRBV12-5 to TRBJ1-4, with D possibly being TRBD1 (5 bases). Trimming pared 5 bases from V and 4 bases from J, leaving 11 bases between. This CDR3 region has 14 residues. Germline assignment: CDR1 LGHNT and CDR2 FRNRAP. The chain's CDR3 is CASGPGRDNEKLFF. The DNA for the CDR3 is TGTGCTAGTGGTCCAGGGCGAGATAATGAAAAACTGTTTTTT.

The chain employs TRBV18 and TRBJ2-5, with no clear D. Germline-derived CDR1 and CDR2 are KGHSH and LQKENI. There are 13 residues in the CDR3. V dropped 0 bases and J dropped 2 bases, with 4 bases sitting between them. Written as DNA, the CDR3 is TGTGCCAGCTCACCACCAAATCAAGAGACCCAGTACTTC. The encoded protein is CASSPPNQETQYF. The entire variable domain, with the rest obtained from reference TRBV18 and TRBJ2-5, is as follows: NAGVMQNPRHLVRRRGQEARLRCSPMKGHSHVYWYRQLPEEGLKFMVYLQKENIIDESGMPKERFSAEFPKEGPSILRIQQVVRGDSAAYFCASSPPNQETQYFGPGTRLLVL.

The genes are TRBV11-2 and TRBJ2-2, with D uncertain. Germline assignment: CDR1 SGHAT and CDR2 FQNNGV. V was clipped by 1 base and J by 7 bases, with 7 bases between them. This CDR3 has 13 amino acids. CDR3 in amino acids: CASSLVRFGELFF. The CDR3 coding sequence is TGTGCCAGCAGCTTAGTTAGATTCGGGGAGCTGTTTTTT.